Listed below are T cell receptor beta chains from one sample, sequenced in a study of post-analysis software for immune sequencing data. TCRdb re-derived calls from the PCR reads in MiXCR, one entry per CDR3 protein. The table shows roughly 600,000 distinct CDR3 sequences, with about 40% occurring only once. Sequencing input: blood. The receptor source for this set is a girl aged 5-17 years with multiple sclerosis. Each CDR3 is given with its conserved first and last residue. The order of the fields is CDR3 DNA, CDR3 protein, clone size, J gene, V gene, D gene. The D gene is left open where the match is weak. Clone sizes are given selectively: once, few, many, or a class where the clone is expanded.

TGTGCCGGCAGCTTAGCGTACGAGATTGACAGAAAACTTAACTATGGCTACACCTTC CAGSLAYEIDRKLNYGYTF - TRBJ1-2 TRBV7-9 -
TGCGCCAGCAGCCTACCTGTTAAGGGGAAGAACACTGAAGCTTTCTTT CASSLPVKGKNTEAFF - TRBJ1-1 TRBV4-1 -
TGCAGTGCGAAGACAATGGGACTAGCGGGCAATTTTAAAGAGACCCAGTACTTC CSAKTMGLAGNFKETQYF - TRBJ2-5 TRBV20-1 TRBD2
TGTGCCAGCAGTCCAGACAGGGACTATGGCTACACCTTC CASSPDRDYGYTF many TRBJ1-2 TRBV6-1 TRBD1
TGTGCCAGCAGTTTAAGCAGGGGGGGTAACTATGGCTACACCTTC CASSLSRGGNYGYTF few TRBJ1-2 TRBV27 TRBD1
TGTGCCAGCAGTTTCGGCAGGCCATTGATGAACACTGAAGCTTTCTTT CASSFGRPLMNTEAFF - TRBJ1-1 TRBV12-3/TRBV12-4 -
TGTGCCAGCAGCACCCCCGAGGGGGGACAGGGGGCTTACGAGCAGTACTTC CASSTPEGGQGAYEQYF few TRBJ2-7 TRBV9 TRBD1
TGCAGTGCTTCCTCGGGGCTCCCGGAACAATCAGATACGCAGTATTTT CSASSGLPEQSDTQYF - TRBJ2-3 TRBV20-1 -
TGTGCCAGCAGTTACTCGAACCGAGGGGAAAAACTGTTTTTT CASSYSNRGEKLFF - TRBJ1-4 TRBV6-5 -
TGTGCCAGCAGCCAGTCGGATAAGCAGTTCTTC CASSQSDKQFF - TRBJ2-1 TRBV14 -
TGTGCCAGCAGTTTAGGTCATGGCTACACCTTC CASSLGHGYTF few TRBJ1-2 TRBV12-3/TRBV12-4 -
TGTGCCAGCAGTTTGGAACTAGCGGGAGTTGGTGAGCAGTTCTTC CASSLELAGVGEQFF few TRBJ2-1 TRBV12-3/TRBV12-4 TRBD2
TGCAGCGTCCGGGGACACCTCAAGAATGAGCAGTTCTTC CSVRGHLKNEQFF - TRBJ2-1 TRBV29-1 -
TGTGCCAGCAGCGTAAACAGGGCGGAGACCCAGTACTTC CASSVNRAETQYF few TRBJ2-5 TRBV9 -
TGTGCCAGCAGTTACCCAGACTACGAGCAGTACTTC CASSYPDYEQYF - TRBJ2-7 TRBV12-3/TRBV12-4 -
TGTGCCATCTCAACCGGGAATGAGCAGTTCTTC CAISTGNEQFF - TRBJ2-1 TRBV27 -
TGTGCCAGCAGCCGACCCCCGCGTGACAGGGGCGAGGCGTACTATGGCTACACCTTC CASSRPPRDRGEAYYGYTF few TRBJ1-2 TRBV12-3/TRBV12-4 TRBD1
TGTGCCAGCAGTTACTCGATAGGGCAGGGGGGCATGAACACTGAAGCTTTCTTT CASSYSIGQGGMNTEAFF few TRBJ1-1 TRBV6-5 TRBD1
TGTGCCATCACTTGGGGGGACGGCCTCTCTAACTATGGCTACACCTTC CAITWGDGLSNYGYTF once TRBJ1-2 TRBV10-3 -
TGCAGCGTTCCTTGGGACTACCCCACCTCCTACAATGAGCAGTTCTTC CSVPWDYPTSYNEQFF - TRBJ2-1 TRBV29-1 TRBD2
TGTGCCAGCAGCCATTCGGGGGATACGCAGTATTTT CASSHSGDTQYF few TRBJ2-3 TRBV7-9 -
TGCGCCAGCATACTTGGAGCGGGACAGGGGGTATTTGAGACCCAGTACTTC CASILGAGQGVFETQYF - TRBJ2-5 TRBV5-1 TRBD1
TGTGCCAGCAGCCCGGGACTAGCGGGAGTAGAAGGCGAGCAGTACTTC CASSPGLAGVEGEQYF - TRBJ2-7 TRBV5-5 TRBD2